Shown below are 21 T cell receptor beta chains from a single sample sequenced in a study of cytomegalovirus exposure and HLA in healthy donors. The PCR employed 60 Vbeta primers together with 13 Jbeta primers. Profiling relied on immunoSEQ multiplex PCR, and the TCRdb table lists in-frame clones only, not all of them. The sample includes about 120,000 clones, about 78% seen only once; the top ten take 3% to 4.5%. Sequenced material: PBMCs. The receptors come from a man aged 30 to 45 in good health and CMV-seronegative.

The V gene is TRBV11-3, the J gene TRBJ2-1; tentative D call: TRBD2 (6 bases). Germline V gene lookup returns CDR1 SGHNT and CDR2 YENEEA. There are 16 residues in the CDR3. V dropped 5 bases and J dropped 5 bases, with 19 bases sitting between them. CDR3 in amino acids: CASSLSSGGVHNEQFF. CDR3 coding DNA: TGTGCCAGCAGCCTTAGTTCCGGCGGGGTTCACAATGAGCAGTTCTTC.

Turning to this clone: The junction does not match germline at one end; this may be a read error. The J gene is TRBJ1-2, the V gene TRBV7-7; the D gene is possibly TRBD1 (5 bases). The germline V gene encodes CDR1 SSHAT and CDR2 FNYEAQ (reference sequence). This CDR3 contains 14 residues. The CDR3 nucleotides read TGTGCTAGCAGCTTACGGCCCCGGGGGTATGGCTACACCTTC. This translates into CASSLRPRGYGYTF. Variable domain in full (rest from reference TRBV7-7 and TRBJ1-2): GAGVSQSPRYKVTKRGQDVTLRCDPISSHATLYWYQQALGQGPEFLTYFNYEAQPDKSGLPSDRFSAERPEGSISTLTIQRTEQRDSAMYRCASSLRPRGYGYTFGSGTRLTVV.

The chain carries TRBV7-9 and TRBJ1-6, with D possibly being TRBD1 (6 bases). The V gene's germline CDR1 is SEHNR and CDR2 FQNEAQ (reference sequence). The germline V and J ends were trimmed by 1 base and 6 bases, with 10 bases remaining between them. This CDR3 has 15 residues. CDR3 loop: CASSLVQGTNSPLHF. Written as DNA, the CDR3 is TGTGCCAGCAGCTTAGTACAGGGAACTAATTCACCCCTCCACTTT.

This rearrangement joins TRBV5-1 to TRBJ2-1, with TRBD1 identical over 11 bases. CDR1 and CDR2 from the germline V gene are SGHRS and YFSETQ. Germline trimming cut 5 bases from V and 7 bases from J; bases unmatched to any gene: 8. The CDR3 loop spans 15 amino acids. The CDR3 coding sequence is TGCGCCAGCAGTAAGGGACAGGGGGAGTTGAATGAGCAGTTCTTC. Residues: CASSKGQGELNEQFF.

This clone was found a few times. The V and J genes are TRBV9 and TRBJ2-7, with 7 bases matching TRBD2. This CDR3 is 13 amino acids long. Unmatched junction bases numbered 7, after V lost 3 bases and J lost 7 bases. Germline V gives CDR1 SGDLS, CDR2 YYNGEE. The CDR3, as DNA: TGTGCCAGCAGCGCGGGGGAGGGAAGGGAGCAGTACTTC. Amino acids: CASSAGEGREQYF.

The CDR3 DNA reads as TGTGCCACCAGGGGCGGGCTAGCTACCTACGAGCAGTACTTC. As protein: CATRGGLATYEQYF. V is TRBV6-5 and J is TRBJ2-7; D is possibly TRBD1 (6 bases). This CDR3 is built from 14 residues. CDR1 is MNHEY, CDR2 SVGAGI, per germline. The V gene lost 10 bases and the J gene lost 2 bases, with 18 bases spanning the gap.

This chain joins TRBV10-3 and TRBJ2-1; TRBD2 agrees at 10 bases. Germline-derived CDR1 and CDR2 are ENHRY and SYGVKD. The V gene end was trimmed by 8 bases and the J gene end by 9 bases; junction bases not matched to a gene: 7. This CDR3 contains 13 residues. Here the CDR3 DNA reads TGTGCCATCGGGACTAGCGAATTAGGTGAGCAGTTCTTC. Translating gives CAIGTSELGEQFF.

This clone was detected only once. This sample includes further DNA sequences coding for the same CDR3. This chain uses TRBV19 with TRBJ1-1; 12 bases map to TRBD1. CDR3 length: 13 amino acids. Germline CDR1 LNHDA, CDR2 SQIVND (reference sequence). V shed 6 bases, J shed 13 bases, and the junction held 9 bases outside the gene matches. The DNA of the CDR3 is TGTGCCAGTAGCCCCTCGGGACAGGGGGCTGGTTTCTTT. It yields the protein CASSPSGQGAGFF.

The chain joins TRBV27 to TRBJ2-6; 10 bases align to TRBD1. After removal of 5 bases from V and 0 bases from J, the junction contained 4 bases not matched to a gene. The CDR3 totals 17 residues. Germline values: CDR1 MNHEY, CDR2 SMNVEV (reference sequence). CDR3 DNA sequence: TGTGCCAGCAGTATGACAGGGGGCGCCTCTGGGGCCAACGTCCTGACTTTC. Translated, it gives CASSMTGGASGANVLTF. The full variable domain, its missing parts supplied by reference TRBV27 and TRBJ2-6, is EAQVTQNPRYLITVTGKKLTVTCSQNMNHEYMSWYRQDPGLGLRQIYYSMNVEVTDKGDVPEGYKVSRKEKRNFPLILESPSPNQTSLYFCASSMTGGASGANVLTFGAGSRLTVL.

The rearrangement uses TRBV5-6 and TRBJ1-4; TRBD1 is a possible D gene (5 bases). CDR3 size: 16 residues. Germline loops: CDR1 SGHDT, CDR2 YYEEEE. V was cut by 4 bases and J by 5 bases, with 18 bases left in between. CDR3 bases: TGTGCCAGCAGCCACAGCCGGGACTGGGAGAATGAAAAACTGTTTTTT. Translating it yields CASSHSRDWENEKLFF.

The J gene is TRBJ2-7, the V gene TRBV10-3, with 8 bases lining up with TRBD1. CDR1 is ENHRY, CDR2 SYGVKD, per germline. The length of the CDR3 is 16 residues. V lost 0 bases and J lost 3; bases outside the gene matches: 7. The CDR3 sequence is CAISESTGQAFYEQYF. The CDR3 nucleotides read TGTGCCATCAGTGAGTCGACGGGACAGGCCTTCTACGAGCAGTACTTC.

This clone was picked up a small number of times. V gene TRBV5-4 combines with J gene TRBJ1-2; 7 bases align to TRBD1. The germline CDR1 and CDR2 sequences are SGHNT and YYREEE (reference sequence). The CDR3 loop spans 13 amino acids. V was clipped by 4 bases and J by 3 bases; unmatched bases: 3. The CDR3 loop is CASSGGTDYGYTF. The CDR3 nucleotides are TGTGCCAGCAGCGGAGGGACAGACTATGGCTACACCTTC.

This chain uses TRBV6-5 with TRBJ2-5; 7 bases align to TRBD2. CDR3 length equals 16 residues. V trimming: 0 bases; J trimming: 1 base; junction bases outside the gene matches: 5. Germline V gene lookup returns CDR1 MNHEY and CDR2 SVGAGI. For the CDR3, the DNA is TGTGCCAGCAGTTACTCGTTCGGGGGGACCCAAGAGACCCAGTACTTC. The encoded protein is CASSYSFGGTQETQYF.

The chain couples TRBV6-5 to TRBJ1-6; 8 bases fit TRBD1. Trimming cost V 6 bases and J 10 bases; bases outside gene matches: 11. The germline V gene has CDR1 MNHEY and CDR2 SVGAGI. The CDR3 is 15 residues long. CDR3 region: CASRGAGQGKSPLHF. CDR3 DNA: TGTGCCAGCAGGGGAGCAGGACAGGGCAAGTCACCCCTCCACTTT.

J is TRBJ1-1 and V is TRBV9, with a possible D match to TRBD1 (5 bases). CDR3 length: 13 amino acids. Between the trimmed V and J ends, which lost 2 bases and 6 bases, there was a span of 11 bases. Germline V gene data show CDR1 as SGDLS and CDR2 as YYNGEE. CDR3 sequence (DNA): TGTGCCAGCAGCGTCGCCGGGACTGCTGAAGCTTTCTTT. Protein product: CASSVAGTAEAFF.

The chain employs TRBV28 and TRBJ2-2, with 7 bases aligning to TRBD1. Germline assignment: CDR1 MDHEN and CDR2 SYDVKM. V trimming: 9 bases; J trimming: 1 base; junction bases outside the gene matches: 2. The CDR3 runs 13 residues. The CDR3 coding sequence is TGTGCCAGTGACAGGGTGAACACCGGGGAGCTGTTTTTT. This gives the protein CASDRVNTGELFF.

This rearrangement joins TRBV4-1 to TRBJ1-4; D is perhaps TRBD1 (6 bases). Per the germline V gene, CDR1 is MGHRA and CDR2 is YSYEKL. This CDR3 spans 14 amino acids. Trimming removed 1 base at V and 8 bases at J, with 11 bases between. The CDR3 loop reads CASSQAGAFEKLFF. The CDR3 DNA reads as TGCGCCAGCAGCCAAGCAGGGGCCTTCGAAAAACTGTTTTTT.

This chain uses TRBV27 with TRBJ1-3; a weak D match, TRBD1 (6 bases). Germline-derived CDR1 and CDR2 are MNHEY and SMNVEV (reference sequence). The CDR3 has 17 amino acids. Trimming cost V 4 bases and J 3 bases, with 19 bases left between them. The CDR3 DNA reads TGTGCCAGCAGTTCTATTACAGGGCCCGCTTATGGAAACACCATATATTTT. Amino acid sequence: CASSSITGPAYGNTIYF.

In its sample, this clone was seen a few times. The CDR3 is CASSESGQAYEQYF. DNA of the CDR3: TGCGCCAGCAGTGAGTCGGGACAGGCTTACGAGCAGTACTTC. The V and J genes are TRBV10-1 and TRBJ2-5; the match to TRBD1 covers 8 bases. Near its end, the DNA agrees better with TRBJ2-7, so the J call may be wrong. CDR3 length: 14 amino acids. Germline lookup yields CDR1 WNHNN and CDR2 SYGVQD (reference sequence).

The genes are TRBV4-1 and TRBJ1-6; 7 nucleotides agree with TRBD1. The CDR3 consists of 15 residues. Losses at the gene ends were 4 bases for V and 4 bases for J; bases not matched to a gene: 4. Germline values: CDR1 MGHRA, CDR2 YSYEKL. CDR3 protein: CASSPRDSYNSPLHF. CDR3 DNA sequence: TGCGCCAGCAGCCCACGGGACAGTTATAATTCACCCCTCCACTTT.

The CDR3 nucleotides read TGTGCCAGCAGCCTAGAGCGGGGGGGCATTGCAGATACGCAGTATTTT. Translation gives CASSLERGGIADTQYF. The V gene is TRBV4-2, the J gene TRBJ2-3, with 10 bases aligning to TRBD2. CDR3 length: 16 amino acids. V lost 4 bases and J lost 4; bases outside the gene matches: 8. Germline values: CDR1 LGHNA, CDR2 YNFKEQ.